Listed below are T cell receptor beta chains from one sample, sequenced in a study of OX40 agonist ivuxolimab in advanced cancers. This table comes from immunoSEQ multiplex PCR, and its TCRdb copy is limited to in-frame clones, with some not included. The repertoire includes 60,000 to 75,000 clones, 90% to 95% of them detected once, and around an eighth sits in the top ten. The sample here was CD4+ or CD8+ T cells sorted from blood, taken in a trial of the OX40 agonist ivuxolimab. The receptors were sampled from an adult with an advanced solid tumor such as melanoma, head and neck, liver or kidney cancer. Both conserved end residues are trimmed from each CDR3.

V | CDR3
TRBV15 | ATSRGGSNEQF
TRBV19 | ASSIVTDSTKDEKLF
TRBV6-6 | ASSYAGQADYGYT
TRBV27 | ASSTQQGLYGYT
TRBV5-6 | ASREEMNTEAF
TRBV2 | AINRGGGEVEKLF
TRBV7-2 | ASSLAGWLRYDSYNEQF
TRBV14 | ASSQSVGYGYT
TRBV29-1 | SVYGQMMNTEAF
TRBV2 | ASSGVAGDQETQY